Given below is one T cell receptor (beta chain) in context. Germline lookup yields CDR1 SGHTA and CDR2 FQGTGA. V shed 2 bases, J shed 5 bases, and the junction held 9 bases outside the gene matches. The CDR3 is made up of 15 amino acids. Noted time point: pre-reinfection, 55 to 20 weeks before reinfection detection. TCR sequencing was done directly ex vivo on sorted cells, without expansion in vitro. Total naive CD8 T cells were sorted as viable CD3+ CD8+ CD45RO- cells from a couple of donors. This sample is drawn from a study of memory CD8 T cells in hepatitis C reinfection. Study background: Pre-reinfection samples were taken 55 to 20 weeks before detection.

Measured with immunoSEQ multiplex PCR; TCRdb has only the in-frame clones, and not every one. The sample lists over 50,000 clones; roughly 89% were seen once. The V and J genes are TRBV7-3 and TRBJ2-7; TRBD2 matches 7 bases. Sequenced: naive CD8+ T cells sorted from blood. This clonotype was sampled from a man aged 18 to 30 with hepatitis C virus infection. CDR3 DNA: TGTGCCAGCAGCTTATTTGAGGGAGGGCCGGACGAGCAGTACTTC. Its protein is CASSLFEGGPDEQYF.